This entry concerns a single T cell receptor beta chain. Its antigen remains unidentified. The data were produced by immunoSEQ multiplex PCR, yet TCRdb's version contains in-frame clones alone and is incomplete. The table records about 200,000 clones, 84% of them present only once. This entry belongs to a study of cytomegalovirus exposure and HLA in healthy donors. General study results and limits: The classifier, whose performance was assessed in both the original and validation cohorts, reportedly diagnosed cytomegalovirus status with high specificity and sensitivity.

CDR3 size: 14 residues. V lost 0 bases to trimming and J lost 8 bases, with 14 bases between them. Germline CDR1 and CDR2: SGDLS and YYNGEE. What was sequenced was PBMCs. The clonotype originates from a woman aged 30 to 39 in good health and CMV-seropositive. The chain carries TRBV9 and TRBJ1-1; possibly TRBD1 for D (6 bases). CDR3 amino acids: CASSVGPGAREAFF. CDR3 DNA: TGTGCCAGCAGCGTAGGACCAGGGGCCAGGGAAGCTTTCTTT. Drawing the rest from reference TRBV9 and TRBJ1-1, the complete variable domain is DSGVTQTPKHLITATGQRVTLRCSPRSGDLSVYWYQQSLDQGLQFLIQYYNGEERAKGNILERFSAQQFPDLHSELNLSSLELGDSALYFCASSVGPGAREAFFGQGTRLTVV.